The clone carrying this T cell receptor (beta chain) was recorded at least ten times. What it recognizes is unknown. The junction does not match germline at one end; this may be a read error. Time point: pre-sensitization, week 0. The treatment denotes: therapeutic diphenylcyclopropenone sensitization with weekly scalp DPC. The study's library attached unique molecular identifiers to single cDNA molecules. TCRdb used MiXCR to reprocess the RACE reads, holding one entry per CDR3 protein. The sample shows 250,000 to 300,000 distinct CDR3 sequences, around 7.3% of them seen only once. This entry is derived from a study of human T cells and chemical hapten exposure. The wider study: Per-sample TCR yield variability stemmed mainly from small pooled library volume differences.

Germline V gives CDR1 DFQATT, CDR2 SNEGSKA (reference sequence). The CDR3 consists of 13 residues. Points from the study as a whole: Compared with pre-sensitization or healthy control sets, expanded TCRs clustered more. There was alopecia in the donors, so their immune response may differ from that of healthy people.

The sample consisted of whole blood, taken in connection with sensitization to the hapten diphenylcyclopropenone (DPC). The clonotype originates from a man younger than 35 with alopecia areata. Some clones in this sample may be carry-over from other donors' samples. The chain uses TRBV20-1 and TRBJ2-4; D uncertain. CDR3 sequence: CSARTEAKNIQYF. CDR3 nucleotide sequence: TGCAGCGCTAGAACTGAAGCCAAAAACATTCAGTACTTC.